Below, 3 T cell receptor beta chains from the same sample are listed, as sequenced in a study of T cell changes during pregnancy in multiple sclerosis. Here immunoSEQ multiplex PCR was the method, and the copy in TCRdb shows in-frame clones only, minus some. In the table there are just under 45,000 clones, more than 90% of which are singletons. The source material was CD4+ T cells from peripheral blood mononuclear cells, sampled in the first trimester of pregnancy. These receptors all stem from a female donor with multiple sclerosis, enrolled in a pregnancy study.

The chain uses TRBV2 and TRBJ2-2; tentative D call: TRBD1 (6 bases). Trimming cost V 6 bases and J 7 bases, with 15 bases left between them. In germline, CDR1 is SNHLY, CDR2 FYNNEI. The CDR3 is 14 residues long. The CDR3 DNA reads as TGTGCCAGCAGCGAGGTACAGGGTAGCGGGGAGCTGTTTTTT. This sequence encodes CASSEVQGSGELFF.

This clone has a single count. J is TRBJ2-3 and V is TRBV7-9; D gene unclear. In germline, CDR1 is SEHNR, CDR2 FQNEAQ (reference sequence). The CDR3 extends over 12 amino acids. The V gene lost 5 bases and the J gene lost 3 bases, with 6 bases spanning the gap. For the CDR3, the DNA is TGTGCCAGCAGCCCCTTTACAGATACGCAGTATTTT. It specifies CASSPFTDTQYF.

The chain uses TRBV20-1 and TRBJ1-1; D gene uncertain. Germline assignment: CDR1 DFQATT and CDR2 SNEGSKA (reference sequence). The CDR3 runs 11 residues. V gave up 4 bases and J gave up 7 bases, with 10 bases separating them. The CDR3 DNA follows: TGCAGTGCTACAAGCCGGGGTGAAGCTTTCTTT. This gives the protein CSATSRGEAFF.